These T cell receptor beta chains were read from a single sample in a study of T-cell reconstitution after alpha-beta-depleted transplantation in children. TCRdb redid the calling of the PCR reads with MiXCR, one entry per CDR3 protein. This sample has a few hundred thousand distinct CDR3 sequences; around 25% occur once, and the top ten carry about 2.5%. The material sequenced was PBMCs, taken before TCRalphabeta/CD19-depleted stem cell transplant. These receptor sequences come from a girl aged 2 to 9 with Fanconi anemia, due to receive a stem cell transplant. Each CDR3 is given with its conserved first and last residue. D genes are given only for firm matches. Size values are once, few and many counts, or a class for expanded clones, and some rows have none.

CASSALNSGPLQETQYF,TGTGCCAGCAGTGCACTAAACTCGGGACCACTACAAGAGACCCAGTACTTC,.,TRBV27,TRBJ2-5,few
CASSPQGRFRETQYF,TGTGCCAGCAGTCCTCAGGGGCGATTTCGAGAGACCCAGTACTTC,.,TRBV27,TRBJ2-5,.
CSVAGDRGYGYTF,TGCAGCGTTGCGGGAGACAGGGGATATGGCTACACCTTC,TRBD1,TRBV29-1,TRBJ1-2,many
CARGTGSYEQYF,TGTGCCAGAGGGACAGGTTCCTACGAGCAGTACTTC,TRBD1,TRBV2,TRBJ2-7,once
CASSLGLVSYEQYF,TGTGCCAGCAGCTTGGGACTAGTTAGCTACGAGCAGTACTTC,TRBD2,TRBV7-2,TRBJ2-7,few
CSVEDRTGGWDTQYF,TGCAGCGTTGAAGATAGGACAGGGGGTTGGGATACGCAGTATTTT,TRBD1,TRBV29-1,TRBJ2-3,few
CASSPMRNTAEAFF,TGTGCCAGCTCACCGATGAGGAACACTGCTGAAGCTTTCTTT,.,TRBV18,TRBJ1-1,few
CASSLVAGALGDTQYF,TGTGCCAGCAGCTTAGTGGCAGGGGCCCTCGGAGATACGCAGTATTTT,.,TRBV7-2,TRBJ2-3,many
CASSSRLAGRNEQFF,TGTGCCAGCAGCTCCCGACTAGCGGGACGCAATGAGCAGTTCTTC,TRBD2,TRBV11-1,TRBJ2-1,.
CASSESLAYEQFF,TGCGCCAGCAGTGAGTCCCTAGCGTATGAGCAGTTCTTC,.,TRBV10-2,TRBJ2-1,many
CSVGGRLNTEAFF,TGCAGCGTTGGTGGCAGACTGAACACTGAAGCTTTCTTT,.,TRBV29-1,TRBJ1-1,many
CASSPLRDRETGELFF,TGTGCCAGCTCACCACTCCGGGACAGGGAGACCGGGGAGCTGTTTTTT,TRBD1,TRBV18,TRBJ2-2,many
CASSFLGRGSPLHF,TGTGCCAGCAGTTTCCTCGGAAGGGGTTCACCCCTCCACTTT,.,TRBV12-3/TRBV12-4,TRBJ1-6,many
CASSSGLDDYEQYF,TGTGCCAGCAGCTCCGGACTAGACGACTACGAGCAGTACTTC,TRBD2,TRBV7-8,TRBJ2-7,.
CASSQDQVLPIGGSSGNTIYF,TGTGCCAGCAGCCAAGATCAAGTCTTACCCATAGGGGGAAGCTCTGGAAACACCATATATTTT,.,TRBV4-2,TRBJ1-3,few
CASSLWGGPYNEQFF,TGTGCCAGCAGCTTATGGGGGGGGCCCTACAATGAGCAGTTCTTC,.,TRBV7-2,TRBJ2-1,many
CASSLGLAYEQFF,TGTGCCAGCAGTTTGGGACTAGCTTATGAGCAGTTCTTC,TRBD2,TRBV27,TRBJ2-1,many
CASSLGLHARYEQYF,TGTGCCAGCAGCTTAGGCTTACACGCTCGCTACGAGCAGTACTTC,.,TRBV7-2,TRBJ2-7,.
CASREGGPYNEQFF,TGTGCCAGCAGAGAGGGGGGCCCTTACAATGAGCAGTTCTTC,.,TRBV7-2,TRBJ2-1,.
CASSFRGLTQYF,TGTGCCAGCAGTTTTCGGGGACTGACGCAGTATTTT,.,TRBV6-6,TRBJ2-3,few
CASSDGRGAYEQYF,TGTGCCAGCAGCGATGGGAGGGGAGCCTACGAGCAGTACTTC,TRBD2,TRBV7-6,TRBJ2-7,few
CSVEGVETDSNYGYTF,TGCAGCGTTGAAGGTGTTGAAACAGACTCTAACTATGGCTACACCTTC,.,TRBV29-1,TRBJ1-2,many
CSARDWRVNQPQHF,TGCAGTGCTAGAGATTGGAGGGTCAATCAGCCCCAGCATTTT,.,TRBV20-1,TRBJ1-5,.
CASSPGIQETQYF,TGTGCCAGCAGCCCCGGGATTCAAGAGACCCAGTACTTC,.,TRBV7-2,TRBJ2-5,many
CASSIRGGNSPLHF,TGTGCCAGCAGTATCAGGGGTGGCAATTCACCCCTCCACTTT,.,TRBV27,TRBJ1-6,.
CASSLVTQGGQPQHF,TGTGCCAGCAGCTTAGTTACACAGGGTGGTCAGCCCCAGCATTTT,.,TRBV7-2,TRBJ1-5,many
CASSLVETGGVQTYEQYF,TGTGCCAGCAGCTTAGTGGAGACAGGGGGAGTCCAAACCTACGAGCAGTACTTC,TRBD1,TRBV7-8,TRBJ2-7,.
CSASLDETQYF,TGCAGTGCTAGCCTAGACGAGACCCAGTACTTC,.,TRBV20-1,TRBJ2-5,many